The 26 T cell receptor beta chains in this list originate from one sample, sequenced in a study of siplizumab effects on memory and regulatory T cells. Some clones are missing from TCRdb's copy, which holds only in-frame ones; the method was immunoSEQ multiplex PCR. Counted here are 80,000 to 130,000 clones, roughly 94% occurring once; the ten biggest clones make up approximately 0.61%. The source material was Tregs sorted from blood. The source is a human donor in good health.

This clone was seen a few times. V is TRBV30 and J is TRBJ1-1, with D unclear. Germline CDR1 reads GTSNPN; CDR2 reads SVGIG (reference sequence). V was clipped by 0 bases and J by 5 bases, with 4 bases between them. The CDR3 spans 11 residues. CDR3 sequence: CAWSVGTEAFF. CDR3 bases: TGTGCCTGGAGTGTGGGAACTGAAGCTTTCTTT. The variable domain in full, with the rest retrieved from reference TRBV30 and TRBJ1-1, is SQTIHQWPATLVQPVGSPLSLECTVEGTSNPNLYWYRQAAGRGLQLLFYSVGIGQISSEVPQNLSASRPQDRQFILSSKKLLLSDSGFYLCAWSVGTEAFFGQGTRLTVV.

The chain recombines TRBV5-1 with TRBJ2-2; no definite D call. From germline, CDR1 is SGHRS and CDR2 YFSETQ. The V end was cut by 1 base, the J end by 4 bases, with 11 bases between. The CDR3 is made up of 15 amino acids. CDR3: CASSLSAYATGELFF. CDR3 DNA: TGCGCCAGCAGCTTGTCGGCTTATGCCACCGGGGAGCTGTTTTTT.

The V gene is TRBV19, the J gene TRBJ2-1; TRBD1 or TRBD2 may be the D gene (6 bases each). Germline CDR1 is LNHDA and CDR2 is SQIVND (reference sequence). The V end lost 7 bases, the J end lost 0 bases, and 19 bases lay between the germline ends. This CDR3 contains 17 residues. The CDR3 protein is CASNVGGRLSSYNEQFF. The CDR3 nucleotides read TGTGCCAGTAACGTTGGGGGGCGTCTGAGCTCCTACAATGAGCAGTTCTTC.

This chain joins TRBV19 and TRBJ1-2; the match to TRBD1 covers 10 bases. This CDR3 contains 13 residues. After removal of 7 bases from V and 8 bases from J, the junction contained 7 bases not matched to a gene. CDR1 and CDR2 (germline): LNHDA, SQIVND (reference sequence). The CDR3 spells CASKEGQGYGYTF. CDR3 DNA: TGTGCCAGTAAGGAGGGACAGGGGTACGGCTACACCTTC.

This clone was recorded once. The chain uses TRBV6-1 and TRBJ2-7; TRBD2 aligns across 7 bases. Per the germline V gene, CDR1 is MNHNS and CDR2 is SASEGT. With 4 bases clipped from V and 2 bases from J, the junction kept 8 bases outside the gene matches. This CDR3 has 15 residues. CDR3 region: CASSVAGGRTYEQYF. CDR3 nucleotide sequence: TGTGCCAGCAGTGTAGCGGGCGGTAGAACCTACGAGCAGTACTTC.

The V gene is TRBV28, the J gene TRBJ2-5, with a weak D call TRBD2 (6 bases). Germline CDR1 MDHEN, CDR2 SYDVKM. The CDR3 is 15 amino acids. V was shortened by 2 bases and J by 2 bases, with 12 bases between the two germline ends. The CDR3 bases are TGTGCCAGCAGTTTAGGAGGGGCAGGGCAAGAGACCCAGTACTTC. This codes for CASSLGGAGQETQYF.

This chain links TRBV5-1 with TRBJ1-2, with TRBD1 as a possible D gene (6 bases). The CDR3 sequence is 16 residues long. Trimming took 2 bases from V and 2 from J, leaving 16 bases between them. The germline V gene has CDR1 SGHRS and CDR2 YFSETQ. The CDR3 reads CASSLLGTQGNYGYTF. CDR3 sequence (DNA): TGCGCCAGCAGCTTACTTGGGACCCAGGGGAACTATGGCTACACCTTC.

The V and J genes are TRBV6-1 and TRBJ2-1; weak D call: TRBD2 (6 bases). In germline, CDR1 is MNHNS, CDR2 SASEGT. The CDR3 totals 14 residues. Trimming took off 10 bases at V and 0 bases at J, with 13 bases between the two ends. The DNA of the CDR3 is TGTGCCACCTCCGGGACTCCCTCCTACAATGAGCAGTTCTTC. It translates to CATSGTPSYNEQFF.

On this clone: Its ends do not fully match the called genes, so a read error is possible. Additional DNA sequences in this sample encode the identical CDR3. This chain joins TRBV5-1 and TRBJ2-7; D gene unclear. This CDR3 comprises 12 residues. Per the germline V gene, CDR1 is SGHRS and CDR2 is YFSETQ. Here the CDR3 reads CASSLVGYEQYF. DNA of the CDR3: TGTGCCAGCAGCTTGGTTGGTTACGAGCAGTACTTC.

This clone was detected once. V is TRBV6-6 and J is TRBJ2-4, with D hard to call. Trimming cost V 8 bases and J 2 bases, with 13 bases left between them. This CDR3 has 14 amino acids. Germline V CDR1 and CDR2: MNHNY, SVGAGI (reference sequence). CDR3 sequence reads: CASSNSGSKNIQYF. CDR3 in DNA: TGTGCCAGCTCGAACTCAGGTTCCAAAAACATTCAGTACTTC.

The chain links TRBV6-5 to TRBJ1-2; D not resolved. Trimming shortened V by 0 bases and J by 2 bases, and 10 bases separated the two germline ends. The CDR3 is made up of 15 amino acids. In germline, CDR1 is MNHEY, CDR2 SVGAGI. The CDR3, as DNA: TGTGCCAGCAGTTACTCCCGCCTCAAGAACTATGGCTACACCTTC. This sequence encodes CASSYSRLKNYGYTF.

This chain links TRBV7-2 with TRBJ2-5; D is possibly TRBD1 or TRBD2 (5 bases each). Looked up from germline, CDR1 is SGHTA and CDR2 is FQGNSA. With 5 bases removed from V and 2 bases from J, the gap between germline ends came to 12 bases. This CDR3 has 14 residues. CDR3 nucleotide sequence: TGTGCCAGCAGCAAGGGACGGATACAAGAGACCCAGTACTTC. Its translation is CASSKGRIQETQYF. The full variable domain, in which reference TRBV7-2 and TRBJ2-5 provide the parts outside the CDR3, is GAGVSQSPSNKVTEKGKDVELRCDPISGHTALYWYRQSLGQGLEFLIYFQGNSAPDKSGLPSDRFSAERTGGSVSTLTIQRTQQEDSAVYLCASSKGRIQETQYFGPGTRLLVL.

The gene calls are TRBV11-2 and TRBJ1-4, with no clear D. From germline, CDR1 is SGHAT and CDR2 FQNNGV. V was shortened by 2 bases and J by 6 bases, with 10 bases between the two germline ends. This CDR3 is built from 14 residues. CDR3 sequence reads: CASSLRRLDEKLFF. In DNA form, the CDR3 reads TGTGCCAGCAGCTTAAGGCGGTTAGATGAAAAACTGTTTTTT.

This chain uses TRBV2 with TRBJ1-5; D is unresolved. This CDR3 has 14 amino acids. The germline V and J ends were trimmed by 2 bases and 6 bases, with 11 bases remaining between them. Per germline, CDR1 SNHLY and CDR2 FYNNEI. The chain's CDR3 is CASSERELLQPQHF. In DNA form, the CDR3 reads TGTGCCAGCAGTGAAAGAGAACTTCTTCAGCCCCAGCATTTT.

The J gene is TRBJ2-7, the V gene TRBV6-6; a weak D match, TRBD2 (6 bases). Germline-derived CDR1 and CDR2 are MNHNY and SVGAGI (reference sequence). V was shortened by 2 bases and J by 4 bases, with 15 bases between the two germline ends. The CDR3 sequence is 15 residues long. CDR3 loop: CASSYLVGRVYEQYF. The CDR3 coding sequence is TGTGCCAGCAGTTACCTAGTCGGGAGAGTTTACGAGCAGTACTTC.

This chain connects TRBV25-1 to TRBJ2-1, with D possibly matching TRBD1 (6 bases). Germline-derived CDR1 and CDR2 are MGHDK and SYGVNS. Trimming stripped 2 bases from V and 9 bases from J, with 17 bases between. The CDR3 runs to 15 residues. The CDR3 loop is CASSEGYRVRVEQFF. The CDR3 coding sequence is TGTGCCAGCAGTGAAGGTTACAGGGTAAGGGTTGAGCAGTTCTTC.

V and J are TRBV7-9 and TRBJ1-5, with D tentatively TRBD1 (6 bases). V dropped 3 bases and J dropped 5 bases, with 8 bases sitting between them. Looked up from germline, CDR1 is SEHNR and CDR2 is FQNEAQ (reference sequence). The CDR3 spans 13 residues. CDR3 sequence reads: CASSFRTDQPQHF. Written as DNA, the CDR3 is TGTGCCAGCAGCTTTAGGACAGATCAGCCCCAGCATTTT.

This clone was seen a single time. The V gene is TRBV30, the J gene TRBJ1-2; tentative D call: TRBD1 (5 bases). Germline assignment: CDR1 GTSNPN and CDR2 SVGIG (reference sequence). V shed 4 bases and J shed 2 bases, with 11 bases lying between them. The CDR3 loop spans 13 amino acids. CDR3 sequence (DNA): TGTGCCTGGACGGCAGGGTCAAACTATGGCTACACCTTC. Protein: CAWTAGSNYGYTF.

The genes are TRBV5-1 and TRBJ2-3; D unresolved. The CDR3 has 18 residues. V dropped 0 bases and J dropped 0 bases, with 17 bases sitting between them. CDR1 SGHRS and CDR2 YFSETQ come from the germline V gene. CDR3 nucleotide sequence: TGCGCCAGCAGCTTGGTCCCCGCTAGGGCAGCTAGCACAGATACGCAGTATTTT. Encoded protein: CASSLVPARAASTDTQYF.

This sequence joins TRBV7-9 and TRBJ2-5, with D perhaps matching TRBD1 (6 bases). Germline V gene lookup returns CDR1 SEHNR and CDR2 FQNEAQ (reference sequence). The CDR3 spans 14 residues. The ends were cut back, 5 bases at V and 9 bases at J, with 19 bases in the middle. This CDR3 is CASSKLQGWKPQYF. The CDR3 nucleotides are TGTGCCAGCAGCAAACTACAGGGCTGGAAGCCCCAGTACTTC.

J is TRBJ2-1 and V is TRBV6-1, with 8 bases fitting TRBD2. The CDR3 consists of 16 residues. Germline V gene data show CDR1 as MNHNS and CDR2 as SASEGT. Trimming cost V 4 bases and J 8 bases; bases outside gene matches: 13. This chain's CDR3 is CASSGYSGLVFDEQFF. In DNA, the CDR3 is TGTGCCAGCAGTGGCTATTCGGGACTAGTTTTCGATGAGCAGTTCTTC.

The rearrangement links TRBV5-1 to TRBJ1-2, with a possible D match to TRBD1 (5 bases). Trimming shortened V by 1 base and J by 5 bases, and 12 bases separated the two germline ends. CDR1 is SGHRS, CDR2 YFSETQ, per germline. The length of the CDR3 is 14 residues. In nucleotides, the CDR3 is TGCGCCAGCAGCTTGCCGGGGGGAAGATATGGCTACACCTTC. Translation gives CASSLPGGRYGYTF.

On this clone: Other DNA sequences in this specimen translate into the identical CDR3. The chain couples TRBV28 to TRBJ2-5; D is unresolved. CDR1 MDHEN and CDR2 SYDVKM come from the germline V gene. V lost 2 bases and J lost 2, with 0 bases in between. The CDR3 covers 11 residues. The CDR3 loop is CASSLQETQYF. The DNA of the CDR3 is TGTGCCAGCAGTTTACAAGAGACCCAGTACTTC.

This chain links TRBV9 with TRBJ1-1; D unclear. Germline values: CDR1 SGDLS, CDR2 YYNGEE. The CDR3 spans 13 residues. Trimming cost V 0 bases and J 1 base, with 4 bases left between them. The CDR3 region is CASSVAGNTEAFF. The CDR3 DNA sequence: TGTGCCAGCAGCGTAGCGGGGAACACTGAAGCTTTCTTT. The full variable domain, completed using reference TRBV9 and TRBJ1-1, is DSGVTQTPKHLITATGQRVTLRCSPRSGDLSVYWYQQSLDQGLQFLIQYYNGEERAKGNILERFSAQQFPDLHSELNLSSLELGDSALYFCASSVAGNTEAFFGQGTRLTVV.

The chain is built from TRBV7-9 and TRBJ1-2; no definite D call. Trimming pared 1 base from V and 7 bases from J, leaving 13 bases between. The CDR3 sequence is 14 residues long. Germline V gives CDR1 SEHNR, CDR2 FQNEAQ (reference sequence). In nucleotides, the CDR3 is TGTGCCAGCAGCTTAGTGAGGCCCAGGAGTGGCTACACCTTC. Encoded protein: CASSLVRPRSGYTF.

This chain's CDR3 is CASRIGGRGYEQFF. CDR3 DNA sequence: TGTGCCAGCAGGATCGGCGGGAGGGGATATGAGCAGTTCTTC. The V call is TRBV27, the J call TRBJ2-1; 9 bases align to TRBD2. With 6 bases clipped from V and 8 bases from J, the junction kept 8 bases outside the gene matches. The CDR3 totals 14 residues. Germline CDR1 reads MNHEY; CDR2 reads SMNVEV (reference sequence).